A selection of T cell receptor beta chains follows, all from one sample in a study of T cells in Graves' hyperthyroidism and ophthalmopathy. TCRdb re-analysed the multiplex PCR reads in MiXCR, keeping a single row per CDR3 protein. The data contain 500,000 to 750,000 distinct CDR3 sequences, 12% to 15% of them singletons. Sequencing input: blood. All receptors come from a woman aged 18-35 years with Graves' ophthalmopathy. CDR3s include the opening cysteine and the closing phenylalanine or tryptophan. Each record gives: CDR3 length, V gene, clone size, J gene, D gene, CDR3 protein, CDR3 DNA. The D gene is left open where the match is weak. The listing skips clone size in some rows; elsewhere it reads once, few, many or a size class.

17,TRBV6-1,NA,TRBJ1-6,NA,CASSGKQGATYNSPLHF,TGTGCCAGCAGCGGAAAACAGGGAGCGACTTATAATTCACCCCTCCACTTT
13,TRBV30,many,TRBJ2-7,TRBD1,CAWNDRGPYEQYF,TGTGCCTGGAACGACAGGGGTCCGTACGAGCAGTACTTC
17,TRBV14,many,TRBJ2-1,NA,CASSQESPGGAYNEQFF,TGTGCCAGCAGCCAAGAGTCGCCAGGGGGGGCCTACAATGAGCAGTTCTTC
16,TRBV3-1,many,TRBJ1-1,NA,CASSQPDRGTLAEAFF,TGTGCCAGCAGCCAGCCAGACAGAGGAACTTTAGCTGAAGCTTTCTTT
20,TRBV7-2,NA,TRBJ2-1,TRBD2,CASSHISGTSGTSSYNEQFF,TGTGCCAGCAGCCACATATCGGGGACTAGCGGGACCAGCTCCTACAATGAGCAGTTCTTC
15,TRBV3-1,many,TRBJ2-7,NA,CASSPSVAASYEQYF,TGTGCCAGCAGCCCCAGTGTAGCGGCCTCCTACGAGCAGTACTTC
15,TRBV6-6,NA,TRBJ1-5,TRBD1,CASSYSIGGRQPQHF,TGTGCCAGCAGTTACTCAATAGGGGGCAGACAGCCCCAGCATTTT
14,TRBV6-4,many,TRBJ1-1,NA,CASSRDGMNTEAFF,TGTGCCAGCAGTCGGGACGGAATGAACACTGAAGCTTTCTTT
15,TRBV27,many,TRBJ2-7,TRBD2,CASSVGGGGSYEQYF,TGTGCCAGCAGCGTGGGCGGCGGGGGCTCCTACGAGCAGTACTTC
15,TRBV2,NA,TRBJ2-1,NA,CASSAGRVDYNEQFF,TGTGCCAGCAGTGCTGGCAGGGTAGACTACAATGAGCAGTTCTTC
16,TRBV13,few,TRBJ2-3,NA,CASSLGLATGTDTQYF,TGTGCCAGCAGCTTAGGACTGGCCACGGGCACAGATACGCAGTATTTT
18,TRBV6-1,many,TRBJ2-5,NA,CASSRAGWGSQYQETQYF,TGTGCCAGCAGCCGCGCGGGTTGGGGAAGCCAGTACCAAGAGACCCAGTACTTC
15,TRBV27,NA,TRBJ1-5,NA,CASSPGAAINQPQHF,TGTGCCAGCAGTCCCGGGGCAGCTATCAATCAGCCCCAGCATTTT
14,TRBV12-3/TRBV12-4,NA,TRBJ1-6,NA,CASNPSGANSPLHF,TGTGCCAGCAATCCTTCGGGGGCGAATTCACCCCTCCACTTT
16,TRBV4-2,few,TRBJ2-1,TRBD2,CASSQRGLAAYNEQFF,TGTGCCAGCAGCCAAAGGGGACTAGCGGCCTACAATGAGCAGTTCTTC
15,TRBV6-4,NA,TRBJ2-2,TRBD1,CASKAGTGNTGELFF,TGTGCCAGCAAGGCCGGGACAGGAAACACCGGGGAGCTGTTTTTT
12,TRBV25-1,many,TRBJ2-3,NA,CASSVFTDTQYF,TGCGCCAGCAGCGTCTTCACAGATACGCAGTATTTT
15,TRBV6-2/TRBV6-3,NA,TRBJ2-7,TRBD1,CASSHGQGAFDEQYF,TGTGCCAGCAGTCACGGACAGGGGGCATTCGACGAGCAGTACTTC
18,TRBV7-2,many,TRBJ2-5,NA,CASSLFGKGLILGETQYF,TGTGCCAGCAGCTTGTTCGGGAAGGGGTTGATATTGGGGGAGACCCAGTACTTC
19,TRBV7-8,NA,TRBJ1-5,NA,CASSLFNLRDLYSNRPQHF,TGTGCCAGCAGCTTATTTAATCTGAGGGACCTGTATAGCAATCGGCCCCAGCATTTT
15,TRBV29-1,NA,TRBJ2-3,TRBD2,CSVENGLAGDDTQYF,TGCAGCGTTGAGAATGGACTAGCGGGAGACGATACGCAGTATTTT
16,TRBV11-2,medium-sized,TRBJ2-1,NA,CASSYKRRAGYNEQFF,TGTGCCAGCAGCTATAAACGGAGGGCCGGCTACAATGAGCAGTTCTTC
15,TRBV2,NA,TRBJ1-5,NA,CASTLGELPNQPQHF,TGTGCCAGCACCCTGGGCGAATTACCGAATCAGCCCCAGCATTTT
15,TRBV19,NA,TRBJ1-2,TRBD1,CASSPRTGNNYGYTF,TGTGCCAGTAGTCCCAGGACAGGGAACAACTATGGCTACACCTTC
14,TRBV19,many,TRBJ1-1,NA,CASSIRLGDTEAFF,TGTGCCAGTAGTATAAGGTTGGGGGACACTGAAGCTTTCTTT
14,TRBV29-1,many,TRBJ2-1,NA,CSAWEPARGDEQFF,TGCAGCGCCTGGGAACCAGCGAGGGGGGATGAGCAGTTCTTC
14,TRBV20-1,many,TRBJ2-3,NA,CSARDQLAADTQYF,TGCAGTGCTAGAGATCAATTAGCGGCAGATACGCAGTATTTT
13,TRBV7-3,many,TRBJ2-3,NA,CASSGDSTDTQYF,TGTGCCAGCAGCGGGGACAGCACAGATACGCAGTATTTT
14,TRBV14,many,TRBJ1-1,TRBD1,CASSPTGAGTEAFF,TGTGCCAGCAGCCCTACAGGGGCAGGCACTGAAGCTTTCTTT
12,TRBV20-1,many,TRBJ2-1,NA,CSELEGYNEQFF,TGCAGTGAATTGGAGGGATACAATGAGCAGTTCTTC
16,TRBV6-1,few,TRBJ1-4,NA,CASSLDRGHLNEKLFF,TGTGCCAGCAGTCTCGATCGGGGACATCTTAATGAAAAACTGTTTTTT
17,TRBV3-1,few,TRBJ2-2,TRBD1,CASSQAARGLDTGELFF,TGTGCCAGCAGCCAAGCGGCTAGGGGGCTAGACACCGGGGAGCTGTTTTTT
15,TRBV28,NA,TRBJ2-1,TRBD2,CASSPLAGVFIEQFF,TGTGCCAGCAGTCCACTAGCGGGAGTCTTTATTGAGCAGTTCTTC
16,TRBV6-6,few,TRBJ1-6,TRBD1,CASSYSITGDNSPLHF,TGTGCCAGCAGTTACTCAATAACAGGGGATAATTCACCCCTCCACTTT
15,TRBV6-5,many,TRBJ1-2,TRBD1,CASSYSAGGVDGYTF,TGTGCCAGCAGTTACTCGGCAGGGGGCGTAGATGGCTACACCTTC
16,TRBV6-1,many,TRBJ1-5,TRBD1,CAIQKWGTGGNQPQHF,TGTGCCATCCAAAAATGGGGGACAGGGGGCAATCAGCCCCAGCATTTT
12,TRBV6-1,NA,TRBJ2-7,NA,CASSPRGARQYF,TGTGCCAGCAGTCCACGGGGGGCCAGGCAGTACTTC
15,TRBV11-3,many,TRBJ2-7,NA,CASSLGSGYSYEQYF,TGTGCCAGCAGCTTAGGGAGCGGGTACTCCTACGAGCAGTACTTC
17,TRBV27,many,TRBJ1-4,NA,CASSPLEGHATNEKLFF,TGTGCCAGCAGTCCCCTCGAGGGGCATGCAACTAATGAAAAACTGTTTTTT
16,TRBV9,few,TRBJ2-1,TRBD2,CASSPTASGSYNEQFF,TGTGCCAGCAGCCCAACCGCTAGCGGGAGTTACAATGAGCAGTTCTTC
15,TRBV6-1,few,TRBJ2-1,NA,CASRPTRSRYNEQFF,TGTGCCAGCAGGCCCACACGGTCGAGATACAATGAGCAGTTCTTC
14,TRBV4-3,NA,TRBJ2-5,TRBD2,CASSQDAGAETQYF,TGCGCCAGCAGCCAAGATGCGGGAGCCGAGACCCAGTACTTC
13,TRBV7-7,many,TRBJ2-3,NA,CASSQNVGDTQYF,TGTGCTAGCAGCCAAAACGTAGGTGATACGCAGTATTTT
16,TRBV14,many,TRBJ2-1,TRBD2,CASSQEQREGRNEQFF,TGTGCCAGCAGCCAAGAACAGCGGGAGGGCCGCAATGAGCAGTTCTTC
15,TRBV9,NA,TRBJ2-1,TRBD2,CASSSRVAGYNEQFF,TGTGCCAGCAGCTCCCGGGTAGCGGGCTACAATGAGCAGTTCTTC
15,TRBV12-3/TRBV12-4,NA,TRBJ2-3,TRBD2,CASRFPRTSGDTQYF,TGTGCCAGCAGGTTCCCCCGGACTAGCGGAGATACGCAGTATTTT
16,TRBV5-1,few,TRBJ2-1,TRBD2,CASSLGAGGRHNEQFF,TGCGCCAGCAGCTTGGGGGCGGGAGGTCGCCACAATGAGCAGTTCTTC
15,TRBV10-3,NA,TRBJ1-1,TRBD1,CAISRRGQANTEAFF,TGTGCCATCAGTCGGAGGGGACAGGCGAACACTGAAGCTTTCTTT
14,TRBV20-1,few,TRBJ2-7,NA,CSARGPRSSYEQYF,TGCAGTGCTAGGGGGCCAAGAAGCTCCTACGAGCAGTACTTC
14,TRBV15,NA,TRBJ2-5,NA,CATSNPGSPETQYF,TGTGCCACCAGCAACCCGGGTAGCCCAGAGACCCAGTACTTC